The sequence of this T cell receptor beta chain was determined in a study of PD-L1 blockade in urothelial cancer. Background on the study: Male sex and bladder-origin urothelial cancer were recorded for twenty-five of 29 patients. Tumor specimens held a median around 1,400 T cells. Study-level findings and limits: Each patient yielded one FFPE tumor sample, not obtained immediately pretreatment.

A note on this clone: The antigen remains unidentified.

TCRdb's table, derived via immunoSEQ multiplex PCR, lists solely in-frame clones and lacks some. The profile shows approximately 35,000 clones, just over 35% of them singletons. The TCR sequence derives from a man aged 55-75 years with urothelial cancer. The sample in question was tumor tissue, obtained before atezolizumab (anti-PD-L1) treatment.

This CDR3 reads CASSHHLMGFHEQFF. The CDR3 DNA follows: TGTGCCAGCAGCCACCACCTGATGGGGTTCCATGAGCAGTTCTTC. The rearrangement uses TRBV14 and TRBJ2-1; D uncertain. Per germline, CDR1 SGHDN and CDR2 FVKESK. The CDR3 covers 15 residues. V lost 3 bases and J 8 bases, leaving 17 bases between the germline ends.